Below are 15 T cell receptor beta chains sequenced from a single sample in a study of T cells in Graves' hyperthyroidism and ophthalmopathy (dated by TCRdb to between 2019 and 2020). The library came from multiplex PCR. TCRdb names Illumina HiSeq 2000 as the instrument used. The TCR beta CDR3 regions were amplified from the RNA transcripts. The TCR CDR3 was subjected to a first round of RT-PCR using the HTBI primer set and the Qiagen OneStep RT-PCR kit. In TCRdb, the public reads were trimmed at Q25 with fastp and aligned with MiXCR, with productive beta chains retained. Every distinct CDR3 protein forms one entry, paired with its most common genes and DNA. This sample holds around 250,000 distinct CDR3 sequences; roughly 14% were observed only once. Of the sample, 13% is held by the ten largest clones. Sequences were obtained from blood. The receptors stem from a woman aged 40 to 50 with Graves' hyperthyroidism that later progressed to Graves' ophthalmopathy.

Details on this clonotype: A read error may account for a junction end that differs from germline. This CDR3 reads CASSLGSIGELSF. The CDR3 DNA is TGTGCCAGCAGTTTAGGTAGCATCGGGGAGCTGTCTTTT. The chain carries TRBV12-3 or TRBV12-4 and TRBJ2-2; D perhaps matches TRBD2 (5 bases). The CDR3 is made up of 13 amino acids.

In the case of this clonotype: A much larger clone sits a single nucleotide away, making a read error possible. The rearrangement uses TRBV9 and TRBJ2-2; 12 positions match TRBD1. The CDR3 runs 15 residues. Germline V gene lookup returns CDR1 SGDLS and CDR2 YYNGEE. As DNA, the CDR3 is TGTGCCAGCAGCGGGGGACAGGGGGCGTTCGGGGAGATGTTTTTT. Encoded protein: CASSGGQGAFGEMFF.

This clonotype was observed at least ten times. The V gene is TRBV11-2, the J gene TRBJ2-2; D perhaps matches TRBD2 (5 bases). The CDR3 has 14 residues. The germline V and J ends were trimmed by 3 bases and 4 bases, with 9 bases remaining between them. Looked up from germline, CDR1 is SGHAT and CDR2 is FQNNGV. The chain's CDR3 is CASSFFGSTGELFF. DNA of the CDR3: TGTGCCAGCAGCTTCTTTGGGAGCACCGGGGAGCTGTTTTTT.

In nucleotides, the CDR3 is TGTGCCAGCTCACCACTTCTTAACTTACAAAGGGGTGGGGGCTCCTACAATGAGCAGTTCTTC. Protein product: CASSPLLNLQRGGGSYNEQFF. The V gene is TRBV18, the J gene TRBJ2-1; D may match TRBD1 or TRBD2 (5 bases each). The CDR3 extends over 21 amino acids. From germline, CDR1 is KGHSH and CDR2 LQKENI. The V gene lost 1 base and the J gene lost 0 bases, with 25 bases spanning the gap.

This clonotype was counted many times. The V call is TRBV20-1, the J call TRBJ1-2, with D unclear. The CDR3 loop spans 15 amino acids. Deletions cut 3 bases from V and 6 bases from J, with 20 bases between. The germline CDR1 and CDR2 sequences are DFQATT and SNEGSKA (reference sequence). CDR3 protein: CSASFREAGSDGYTF. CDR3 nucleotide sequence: TGCAGTGCTAGTTTTAGGGAAGCTGGGTCGGATGGCTACACCTTC.

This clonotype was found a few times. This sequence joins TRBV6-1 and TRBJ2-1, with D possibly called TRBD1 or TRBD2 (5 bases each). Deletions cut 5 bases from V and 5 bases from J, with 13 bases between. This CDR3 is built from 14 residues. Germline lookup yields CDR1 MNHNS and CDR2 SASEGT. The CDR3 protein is CASSYLGPNNEQFF. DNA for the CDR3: TGTGCCAGCAGTTACTTGGGACCGAACAATGAGCAGTTCTTC.

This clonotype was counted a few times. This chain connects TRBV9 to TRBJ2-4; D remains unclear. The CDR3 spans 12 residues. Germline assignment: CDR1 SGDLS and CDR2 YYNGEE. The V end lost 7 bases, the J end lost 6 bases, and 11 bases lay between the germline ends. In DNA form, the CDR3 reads TGTGCCAGCTCCTCTGTCCCAAACATTCAGTACTTC. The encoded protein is CASSSVPNIQYF. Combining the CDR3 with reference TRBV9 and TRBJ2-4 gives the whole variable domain DSGVTQTPKHLITATGQRVTLRCSPRSGDLSVYWYQQSLDQGLQFLIQYYNGEERAKGNILERFSAQQFPDLHSELNLSSLELGDSALYFCASSSVPNIQYFGAGTRLSVL.

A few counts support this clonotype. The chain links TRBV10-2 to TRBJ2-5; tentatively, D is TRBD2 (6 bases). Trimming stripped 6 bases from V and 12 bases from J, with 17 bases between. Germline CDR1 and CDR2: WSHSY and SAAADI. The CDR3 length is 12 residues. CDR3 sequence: CASSYKLVAEYF. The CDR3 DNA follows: TGCGCCAGCAGCTACAAACTAGTAGCGGAGTACTTC.

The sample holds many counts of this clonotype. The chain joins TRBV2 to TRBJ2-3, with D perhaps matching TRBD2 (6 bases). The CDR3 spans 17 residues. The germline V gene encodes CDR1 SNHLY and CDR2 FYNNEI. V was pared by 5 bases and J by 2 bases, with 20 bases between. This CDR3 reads CASSRGMGPGVTDTQYF. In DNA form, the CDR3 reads TGTGCCAGCAGTAGGGGAATGGGGCCGGGGGTCACAGATACGCAGTATTTT.

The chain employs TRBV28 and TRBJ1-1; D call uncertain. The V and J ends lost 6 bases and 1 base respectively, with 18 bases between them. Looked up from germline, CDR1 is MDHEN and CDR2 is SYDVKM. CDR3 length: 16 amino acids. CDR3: CASSLTPEGANTEAFF. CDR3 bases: TGTGCCAGCAGCTTGACCCCCGAGGGAGCGAACACTGAAGCTTTCTTT.

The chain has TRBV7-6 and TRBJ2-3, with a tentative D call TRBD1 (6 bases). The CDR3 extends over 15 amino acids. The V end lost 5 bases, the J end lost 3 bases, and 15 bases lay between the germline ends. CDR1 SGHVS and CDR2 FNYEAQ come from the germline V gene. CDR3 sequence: CASSTLPGQTDTQYF. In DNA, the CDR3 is TGTGCCAGCAGCACTCTTCCGGGACAAACAGATACGCAGTATTTT.

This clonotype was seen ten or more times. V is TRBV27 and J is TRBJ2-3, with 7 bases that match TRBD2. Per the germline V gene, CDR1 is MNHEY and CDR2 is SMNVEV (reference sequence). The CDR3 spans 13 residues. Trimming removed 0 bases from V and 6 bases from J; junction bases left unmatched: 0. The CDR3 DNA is TGTGCCAGCAGTTTATCGGGGGGGGATACGCAGTATTTT. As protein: CASSLSGGDTQYF.

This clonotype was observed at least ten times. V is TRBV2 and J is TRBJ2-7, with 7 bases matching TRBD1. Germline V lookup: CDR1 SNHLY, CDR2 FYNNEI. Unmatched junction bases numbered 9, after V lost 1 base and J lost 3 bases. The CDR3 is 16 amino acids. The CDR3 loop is CASSEETGSYFYEQYF. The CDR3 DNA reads TGTGCCAGCAGTGAAGAGACAGGGTCTTACTTCTACGAGCAGTACTTC.

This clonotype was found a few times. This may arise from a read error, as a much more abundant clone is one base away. The CDR3: CASSQGTRELFF. DNA of the CDR3: TGTGCCAGCAGTCAAGGCACCAGGGAGCTGTTTTTT. This chain links TRBV28 with TRBJ2-2; D is unresolved. The CDR3 consists of 12 residues. Germline V gene data show CDR1 as MDHEN and CDR2 as SYDVKM.

The CDR3 DNA is TGTGCCAGCCGGGACACCCCCGTCCACGAGCAGTACTTC. Translation gives CASRDTPVHEQYF. The genes are TRBV6-1 and TRBJ2-7; tentatively, D is TRBD1 (6 bases). CDR1 and CDR2 from the germline V gene are MNHNS and SASEGT. The ends were cut back, 8 bases at V and 5 bases at J, with 16 bases in the middle. The CDR3 has 13 residues.